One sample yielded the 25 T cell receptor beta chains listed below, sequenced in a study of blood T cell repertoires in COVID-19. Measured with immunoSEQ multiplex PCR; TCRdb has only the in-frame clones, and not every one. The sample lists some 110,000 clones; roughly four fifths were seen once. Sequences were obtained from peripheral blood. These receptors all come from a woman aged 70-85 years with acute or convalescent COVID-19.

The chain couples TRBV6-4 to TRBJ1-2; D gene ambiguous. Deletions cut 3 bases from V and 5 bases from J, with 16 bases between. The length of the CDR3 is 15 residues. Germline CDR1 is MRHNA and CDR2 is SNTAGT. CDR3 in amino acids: CASSETVQVAYGYTF. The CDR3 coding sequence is TGTGCCAGCAGTGAGACGGTGCAGGTTGCGTATGGCTACACCTTC.

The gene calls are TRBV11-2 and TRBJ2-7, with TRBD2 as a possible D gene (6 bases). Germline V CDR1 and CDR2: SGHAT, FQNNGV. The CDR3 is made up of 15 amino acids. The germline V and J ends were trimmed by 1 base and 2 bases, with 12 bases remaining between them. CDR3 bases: TGTGCCAGCAGCTTAGGGACTATCGGAGCCTACGAGCAGTACTTC. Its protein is CASSLGTIGAYEQYF.

This chain's CDR3 is CASSKGQGRRNTEAFF. CDR3 DNA sequence: TGTGCCAGCAGCAAAGGACAGGGGAGGCGGAACACTGAAGCTTTCTTT. The chain employs TRBV21-1 and TRBJ1-1; TRBD1 is taken as the D call from the table, unchecked against the DNA. TRBV21-1 is recorded as a pseudogene. The CDR3 is 16 residues long.

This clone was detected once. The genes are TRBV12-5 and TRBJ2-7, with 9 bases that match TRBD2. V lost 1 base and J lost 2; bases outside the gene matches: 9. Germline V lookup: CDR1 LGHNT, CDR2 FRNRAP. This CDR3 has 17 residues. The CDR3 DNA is TGTGCTAGTGGTTTGGATGTGACTAGCGGTCGAGCCTACGAGCAGTACTTC. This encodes CASGLDVTSGRAYEQYF.

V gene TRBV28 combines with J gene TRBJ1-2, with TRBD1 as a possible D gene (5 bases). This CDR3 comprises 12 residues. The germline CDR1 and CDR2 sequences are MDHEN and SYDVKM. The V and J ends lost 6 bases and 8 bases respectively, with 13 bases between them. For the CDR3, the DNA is TGTGCCAGCAGAACAGGTCTGGGGGGCTACACCTTC. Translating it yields CASRTGLGGYTF.

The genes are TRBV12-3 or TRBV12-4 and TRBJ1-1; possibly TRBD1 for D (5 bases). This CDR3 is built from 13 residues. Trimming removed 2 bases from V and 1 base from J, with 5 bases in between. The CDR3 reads CASSLQGNTEAFF. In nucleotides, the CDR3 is TGTGCCAGCAGTTTACAGGGGAACACTGAAGCTTTCTTT.

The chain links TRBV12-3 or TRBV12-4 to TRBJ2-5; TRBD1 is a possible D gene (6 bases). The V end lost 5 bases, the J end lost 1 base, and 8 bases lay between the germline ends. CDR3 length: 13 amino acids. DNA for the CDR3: TGTGCCAGCAGTGGGACAACCCAAGAGACCCAGTACTTC. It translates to CASSGTTQETQYF.

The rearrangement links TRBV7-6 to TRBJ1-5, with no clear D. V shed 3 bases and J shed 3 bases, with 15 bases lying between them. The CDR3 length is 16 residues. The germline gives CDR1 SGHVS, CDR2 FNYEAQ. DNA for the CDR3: TGTGCCAGCAGCTTCCGCCCCCGTCGGGTCAATCAGCCCCAGCATTTT. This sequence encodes CASSFRPRRVNQPQHF.

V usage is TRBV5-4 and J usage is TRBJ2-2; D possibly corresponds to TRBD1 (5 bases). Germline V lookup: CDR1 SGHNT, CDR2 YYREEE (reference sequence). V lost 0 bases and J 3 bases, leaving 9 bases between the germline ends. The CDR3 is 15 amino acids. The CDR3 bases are TGTGCCAGCAGCTTGGGACAGACCGACACCGGGGAGCTGTTTTTT. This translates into CASSLGQTDTGELFF.

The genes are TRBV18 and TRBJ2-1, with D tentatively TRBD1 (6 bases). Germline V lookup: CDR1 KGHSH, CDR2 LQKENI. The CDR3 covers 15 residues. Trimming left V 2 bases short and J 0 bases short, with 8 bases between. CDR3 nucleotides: TGTGCCAGCTCACCATTCAGGGGCTCCTACAATGAGCAGTTCTTC. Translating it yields CASSPFRGSYNEQFF.

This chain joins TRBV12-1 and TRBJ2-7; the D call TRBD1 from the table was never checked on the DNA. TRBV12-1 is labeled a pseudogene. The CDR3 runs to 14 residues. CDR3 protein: CASSPGAYSYEQYF. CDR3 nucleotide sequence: TGTGCCAGCAGTCCTGGGGCCTACTCCTACGAGCAGTACTTC.

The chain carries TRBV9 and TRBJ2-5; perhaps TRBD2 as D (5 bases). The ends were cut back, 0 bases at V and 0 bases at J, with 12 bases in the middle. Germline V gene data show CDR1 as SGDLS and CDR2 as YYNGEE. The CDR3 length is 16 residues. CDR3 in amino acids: CASSVGPQRYQETQYF. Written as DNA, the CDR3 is TGTGCCAGCAGCGTAGGTCCCCAGCGGTACCAAGAGACCCAGTACTTC.

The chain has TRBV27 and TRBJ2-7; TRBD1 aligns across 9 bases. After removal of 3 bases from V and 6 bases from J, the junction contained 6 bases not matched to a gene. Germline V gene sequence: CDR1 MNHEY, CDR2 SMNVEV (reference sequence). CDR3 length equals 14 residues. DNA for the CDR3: TGTGCCAGCAGTTTCCGGGACAGGGAGGGCGAGCAGTACTTC. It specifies CASSFRDREGEQYF.

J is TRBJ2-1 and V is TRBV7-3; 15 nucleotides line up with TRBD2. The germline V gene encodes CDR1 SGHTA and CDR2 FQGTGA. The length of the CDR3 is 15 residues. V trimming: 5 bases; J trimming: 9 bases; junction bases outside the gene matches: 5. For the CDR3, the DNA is TGTGCCAGCAGCCTAAGGACTAGCGGGAGGGGTGAGCAGTTCTTC. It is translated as CASSLRTSGRGEQFF.

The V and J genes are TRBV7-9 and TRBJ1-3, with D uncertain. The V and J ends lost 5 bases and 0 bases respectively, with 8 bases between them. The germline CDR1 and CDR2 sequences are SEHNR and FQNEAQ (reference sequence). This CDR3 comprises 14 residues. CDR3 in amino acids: CASSPGVSGNTIYF. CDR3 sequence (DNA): TGTGCCAGCAGCCCCGGGGTCTCTGGAAACACCATATATTTT.

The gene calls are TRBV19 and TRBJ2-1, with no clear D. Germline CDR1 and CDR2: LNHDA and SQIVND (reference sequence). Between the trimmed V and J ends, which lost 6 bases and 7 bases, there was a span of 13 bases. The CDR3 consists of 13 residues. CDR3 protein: CASRLQQMNEQFF. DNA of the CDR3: TGTGCCAGTAGATTGCAACAGATGAATGAGCAGTTCTTC.

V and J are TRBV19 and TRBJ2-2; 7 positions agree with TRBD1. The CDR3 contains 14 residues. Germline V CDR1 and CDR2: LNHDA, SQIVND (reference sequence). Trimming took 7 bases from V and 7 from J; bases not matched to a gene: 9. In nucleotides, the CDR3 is TGTGCCAGTAACCGACAGGGCGGAAGCGGGGAGCTGTTTTTT. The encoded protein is CASNRQGGSGELFF.

The CDR3 reads CASSPLTGELFF. The CDR3 DNA follows: TGTGCCAGCAGTCCTCTCACCGGGGAGCTGTTTTTT. The chain couples TRBV27 to TRBJ2-2; no definite D call. The CDR3 sequence is 12 residues long. V was cut by 5 bases and J by 4 bases, with 5 bases left in between. The germline V gene has CDR1 MNHEY and CDR2 SMNVEV (reference sequence).

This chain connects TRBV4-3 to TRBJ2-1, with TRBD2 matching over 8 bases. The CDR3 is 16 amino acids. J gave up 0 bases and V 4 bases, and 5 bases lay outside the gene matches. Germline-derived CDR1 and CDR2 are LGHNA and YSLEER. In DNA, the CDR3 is TGCGCCAGCAGCCGGCTAGCGGGCAGCTCCTACAATGAGCAGTTCTTC. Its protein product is CASSRLAGSSYNEQFF.

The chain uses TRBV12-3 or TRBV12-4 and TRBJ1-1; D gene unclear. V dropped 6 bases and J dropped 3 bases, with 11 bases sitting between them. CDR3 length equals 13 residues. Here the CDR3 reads CASRGRGYTEAFF. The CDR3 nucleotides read TGTGCCAGCAGGGGGAGAGGGTACACTGAAGCTTTCTTT.

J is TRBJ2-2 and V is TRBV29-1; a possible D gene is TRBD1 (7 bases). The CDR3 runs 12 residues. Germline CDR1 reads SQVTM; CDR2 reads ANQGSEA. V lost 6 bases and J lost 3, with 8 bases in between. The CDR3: CSVRGDTGELFF. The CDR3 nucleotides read TGCAGCGTCAGGGGGGACACCGGGGAGCTGTTTTTT.

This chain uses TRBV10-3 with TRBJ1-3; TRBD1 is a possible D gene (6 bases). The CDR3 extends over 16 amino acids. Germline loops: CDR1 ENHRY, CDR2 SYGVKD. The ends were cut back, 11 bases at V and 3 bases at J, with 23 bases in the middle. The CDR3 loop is CASSIDRGAGGNTIYF. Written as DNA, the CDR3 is TGTGCCTCCAGTATTGACCGGGGGGCCGGTGGAAACACCATATATTTT.

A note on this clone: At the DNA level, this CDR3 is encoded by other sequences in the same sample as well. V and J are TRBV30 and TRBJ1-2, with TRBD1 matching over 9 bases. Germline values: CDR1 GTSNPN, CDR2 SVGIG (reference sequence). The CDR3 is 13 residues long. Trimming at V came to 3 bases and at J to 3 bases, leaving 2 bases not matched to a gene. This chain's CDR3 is CAWSRDRDYGYTF. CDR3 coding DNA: TGTGCCTGGAGCCGGGACAGGGACTATGGCTACACCTTC.

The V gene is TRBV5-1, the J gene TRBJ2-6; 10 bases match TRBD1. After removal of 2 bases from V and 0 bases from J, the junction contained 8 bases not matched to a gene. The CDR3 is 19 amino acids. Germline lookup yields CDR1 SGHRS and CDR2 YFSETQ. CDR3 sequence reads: CASSFRGQGSASGANVLTF. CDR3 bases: TGCGCCAGCAGCTTTAGGGGACAGGGGTCGGCCTCTGGGGCCAACGTCCTGACTTTC.

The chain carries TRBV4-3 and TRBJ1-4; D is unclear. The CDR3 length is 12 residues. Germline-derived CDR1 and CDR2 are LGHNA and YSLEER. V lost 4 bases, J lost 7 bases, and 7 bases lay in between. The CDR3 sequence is CASSPAGEKLFF. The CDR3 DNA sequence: TGCGCCAGCAGCCCCGCGGGTGAAAAACTGTTTTTT.